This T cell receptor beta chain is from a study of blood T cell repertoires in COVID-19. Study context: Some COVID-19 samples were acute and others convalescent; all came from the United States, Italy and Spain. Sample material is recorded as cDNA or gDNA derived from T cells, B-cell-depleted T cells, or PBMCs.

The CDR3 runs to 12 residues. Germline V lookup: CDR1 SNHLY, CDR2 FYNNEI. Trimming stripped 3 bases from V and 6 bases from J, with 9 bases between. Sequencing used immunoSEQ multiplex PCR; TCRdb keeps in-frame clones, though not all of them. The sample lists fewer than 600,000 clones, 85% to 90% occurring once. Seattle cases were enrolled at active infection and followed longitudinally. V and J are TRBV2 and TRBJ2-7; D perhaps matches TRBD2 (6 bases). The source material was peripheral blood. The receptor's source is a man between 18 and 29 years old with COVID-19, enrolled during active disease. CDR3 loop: CASSDGGFEQYF. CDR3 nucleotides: TGTGCCAGCAGTGATGGAGGGTTCGAGCAGTACTTC.